The 15 T cell receptor beta chains in this list originate from one sample, sequenced in a study of blood T cell repertoires in COVID-19. This table comes from immunoSEQ multiplex PCR, and its TCRdb copy is limited to in-frame clones, with some not included. The table includes 150,000 to 200,000 clones, around 74% detected once. The sequenced sample was peripheral blood. All receptors derive from a man between 70 and 80 years old with acute or convalescent COVID-19.

The genes are TRBV12-5 and TRBJ2-3; unclear D gene. The CDR3 loop spans 14 amino acids. In germline, CDR1 is LGHNT, CDR2 FRNRAP. V was cut by 2 bases and J by 2 bases, with 8 bases left in between. CDR3 in amino acids: CASGLYQDTDTQYF. CDR3 nucleotide sequence: TGTGCTAGTGGTTTGTATCAGGACACAGATACGCAGTATTTT.

A few counts support this clone. The chain recombines TRBV27 with TRBJ2-2, with TRBD1 matching over 9 bases. Germline CDR1 is MNHEY and CDR2 is SMNVEV (reference sequence). The CDR3 sequence is 19 residues long. The V and J ends lost 5 bases and 4 bases, in that order; junction bases with no gene match: 17. CDR3 nucleotides: TGTGCCAGCAGTAACCTATCTTTTCCGGGACAGGGTCCCACCGGGGAGCTGTTTTTT. Translated: CASSNLSFPGQGPTGELFF.

The chain joins TRBV18 to TRBJ2-1; unclear D gene. The V and J ends lost 6 bases and 5 bases respectively, with 8 bases between them. The CDR3 covers 12 residues. CDR1 and CDR2 from the germline V gene are KGHSH and LQKENI. The CDR3 DNA reads as TGTGCCAGCTCGCCGGTGGACAATGAGCAGTTCTTC. It is translated as CASSPVDNEQFF. Full variable domain (remainder filled in from reference TRBV18 and TRBJ2-1): NAGVMQNPRHLVRRRGQEARLRCSPMKGHSHVYWYRQLPEEGLKFMVYLQKENIIDESGMPKERFSAEFPKEGPSILRIQQVVRGDSAAYFCASSPVDNEQFFGPGTRLTVL.

This clone was recorded a few times. CDR3 sequence: CASSLLGTDTQYF. In nucleotides, the CDR3 is TGCGCCAGCAGCTTGCTTGGCACAGATACGCAGTATTTT. This rearrangement joins TRBV5-1 to TRBJ2-3; D is uncertain. Trimming shortened V by 1 base and J by 1 base, and 4 bases separated the two germline ends. The CDR3 totals 13 residues. The germline V gene has CDR1 SGHRS and CDR2 YFSETQ.

V and J are TRBV11-3 and TRBJ2-3; D may be TRBD2 (7 bases). The germline V gene has CDR1 SGHNT and CDR2 YENEEA. The V end lost 1 base, the J end lost 1 base, and 12 bases lay between the germline ends. CDR3 length: 16 amino acids. CDR3 sequence (DNA): TGTGCCAGCAGCTTAGGTGGGGGGGCTGGCACAGATACGCAGTATTTT. This translates into CASSLGGGAGTDTQYF.

The gene calls are TRBV11-2 and TRBJ2-3, with TRBD2 matching 11 bases. The CDR3 has 18 amino acids. V shed 2 bases and J 1 base; nucleotides not matched to a gene: 8. Germline V gives CDR1 SGHAT, CDR2 FQNNGV. CDR3 amino acids: CASSLRIVAGGGTDTQYF. CDR3 DNA sequence: TGTGCCAGCAGCTTAAGGATCGTAGCGGGGGGGGGCACAGATACGCAGTATTTT.

The table lists this clone with a count of one. One junction end does not reproduce the germline sequence, and a read error may be involved. Additional DNA sequences in this sample encode the identical CDR3. V gene TRBV5-1 combines with J gene TRBJ1-2; D uncertain. Germline V gene sequence: CDR1 SGHRS, CDR2 YFSETQ. This CDR3 has 11 residues. The CDR3 here is CASSLGSGFTF. The DNA of the CDR3 is TGCGCCAGCAGCTTGGGATCGGGGTTTACTTTC.

The V call is TRBV7-9, the J call TRBJ2-5; maybe TRBD2 (5 bases). V lost 6 bases, J lost 1 base, and 12 bases lay in between. CDR3 size: 14 residues. From germline, CDR1 is SEHNR and CDR2 FQNEAQ (reference sequence). For the CDR3, the DNA is TGTGCCAGCAGACTGGCAGGAGGCCAAGAGACCCAGTACTTC. Translating it yields CASRLAGGQETQYF.

J is TRBJ1-5 and V is TRBV4-1; TRBD1 aligns across 7 bases. Losses at the gene ends were 7 bases for V and 6 bases for J; bases not matched to a gene: 9. CDR3 size: 14 residues. Germline V lookup: CDR1 MGHRA, CDR2 YSYEKL. The CDR3 here is CASMDRMGGQPQHF. CDR3 coding DNA: TGCGCCAGCATGGACAGGATGGGAGGTCAGCCCCAGCATTTT.

Only a few counts were recorded for this clone. DNA of the CDR3: TGTGCCACCAGTCCTAGTAACCAAGAGACCCAGTACTTC. This gives the protein CATSPSNQETQYF. This chain joins TRBV24-1 and TRBJ2-5; D remains unclear. Trimming took off 6 bases at V and 0 bases at J, with 7 bases between the two ends. This CDR3 is built from 13 residues. Germline CDR1 reads KGHDR; CDR2 reads SFDVKD.

CDR3 coding DNA: TGTGCCAGCAGCTCCTTCACAGATACGCAGTATTTT. The encoded protein is CASSSFTDTQYF. The V and J genes are TRBV7-2 and TRBJ2-3; D gene uncertain. Germline V gives CDR1 SGHTA, CDR2 FQGNSA. Trimming stripped 4 bases from V and 2 bases from J, with 4 bases between. The CDR3 totals 12 residues. The full variable domain, completed using reference TRBV7-2 and TRBJ2-3, is GAGVSQSPSNKVTEKGKDVELRCDPISGHTALYWYRQSLGQGLEFLIYFQGNSAPDKSGLPSDRFSAERTGGSVSTLTIQRTQQEDSAVYLCASSSFTDTQYFGPGTRLTVL.

The rearrangement joins TRBV29-1 to TRBJ2-3; unclear D gene. This CDR3 region has 13 residues. Germline V gives CDR1 SQVTM, CDR2 ANQGSEA. With 7 bases removed from V and 4 bases from J, the gap between germline ends came to 15 bases. This CDR3 is CSADTSSADTQYF. CDR3 DNA sequence: TGCAGCGCTGACACCTCATCGGCAGATACGCAGTATTTT.

The CDR3 loop is CASSLTSGNQPQHF. CDR3 nucleotides: TGCGCCAGCAGCTTAACATCTGGTAATCAGCCCCAGCATTTT. This chain connects TRBV5-1 to TRBJ1-5; D unclear. The germline V and J ends were trimmed by 2 bases and 4 bases, with 10 bases remaining between them. Looked up from germline, CDR1 is SGHRS and CDR2 is YFSETQ. CDR3 size: 14 residues. Full variable domain (rest looked up from reference TRBV5-1 and TRBJ1-5): KAGVTQTPRYLIKTRGQQVTLSCSPISGHRSVSWYQQTPGQGLQFLFEYFSETQRNKGNFPGRFSGRQFSNSRSEMNVSTLELGDSALYLCASSLTSGNQPQHFGDGTRLSIL.

The CDR3 loop is CASSPSSMGLWGYTF. The CDR3 coding sequence is TGTGCCAGCTCACCTTCCTCCATGGGACTTTGGGGCTACACCTTC. The rearrangement joins TRBV18 to TRBJ1-2; D might be TRBD1 (5 bases). CDR3 length: 15 amino acids. CDR1 is KGHSH, CDR2 LQKENI, per germline. V lost 3 bases and J lost 8, with 19 bases in between.

The chain employs TRBV24-1 and TRBJ2-1; 11 positions agree with TRBD2. V lost 4 bases and J lost 4; bases outside the gene matches: 5. The CDR3 has 16 amino acids. The germline V gene encodes CDR1 KGHDR and CDR2 SFDVKD. CDR3 residues: CATSDPGLADYNEQFF. CDR3 DNA sequence: TGTGCCACCAGTGACCCGGGACTAGCGGATTACAATGAGCAGTTCTTC.